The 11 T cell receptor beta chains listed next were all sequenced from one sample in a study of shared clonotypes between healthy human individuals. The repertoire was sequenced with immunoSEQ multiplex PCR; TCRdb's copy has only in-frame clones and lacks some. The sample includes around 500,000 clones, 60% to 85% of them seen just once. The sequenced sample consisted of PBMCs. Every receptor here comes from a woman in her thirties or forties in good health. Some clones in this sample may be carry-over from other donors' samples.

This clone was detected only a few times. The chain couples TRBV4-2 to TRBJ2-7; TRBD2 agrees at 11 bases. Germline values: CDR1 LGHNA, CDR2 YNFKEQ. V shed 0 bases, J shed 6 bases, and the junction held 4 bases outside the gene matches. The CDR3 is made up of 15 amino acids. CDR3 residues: CASSQDLAGGREQYF. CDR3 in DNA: TGTGCCAGCAGCCAAGACTTAGCGGGAGGGCGCGAGCAGTACTTC.

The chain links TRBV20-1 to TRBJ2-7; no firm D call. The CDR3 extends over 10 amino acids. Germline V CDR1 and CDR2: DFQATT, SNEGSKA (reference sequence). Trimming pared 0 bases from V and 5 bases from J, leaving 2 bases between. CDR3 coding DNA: TGCAGTGCTAGAGATAACGAGCAGTACTTC. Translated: CSARDNEQYF.

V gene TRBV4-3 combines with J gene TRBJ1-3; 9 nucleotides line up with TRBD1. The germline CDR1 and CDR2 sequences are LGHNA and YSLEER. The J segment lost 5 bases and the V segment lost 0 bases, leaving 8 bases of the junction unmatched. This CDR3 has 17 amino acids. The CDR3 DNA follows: TGCGCCAGCAGCCAAGATTCAAGGGGACAGGGCAGAAACACCATATATTTT. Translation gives CASSQDSRGQGRNTIYF.

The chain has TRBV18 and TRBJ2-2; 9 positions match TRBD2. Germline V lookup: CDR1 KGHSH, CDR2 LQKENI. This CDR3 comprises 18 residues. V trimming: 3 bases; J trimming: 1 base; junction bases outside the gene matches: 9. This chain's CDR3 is CASSPPGGRAQNTGELFF. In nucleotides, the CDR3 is TGTGCCAGCTCACCCCCTGGCGGGAGGGCGCAGAACACCGGGGAGCTGTTTTTT.

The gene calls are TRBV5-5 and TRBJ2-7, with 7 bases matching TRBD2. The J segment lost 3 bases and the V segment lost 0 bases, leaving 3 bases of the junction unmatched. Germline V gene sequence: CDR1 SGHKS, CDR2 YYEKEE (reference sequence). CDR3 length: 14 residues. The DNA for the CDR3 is TGTGCCAGCAGCTTGGCCGGGGAGGGCTACGAGCAGTACTTC. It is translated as CASSLAGEGYEQYF.

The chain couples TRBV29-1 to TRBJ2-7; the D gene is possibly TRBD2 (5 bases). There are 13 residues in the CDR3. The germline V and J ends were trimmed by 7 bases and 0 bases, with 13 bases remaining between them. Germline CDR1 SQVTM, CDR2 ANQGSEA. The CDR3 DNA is TGCAGCGGATCTTTAGGGAGCTCCTACGAGCAGTACTTC. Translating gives CSGSLGSSYEQYF.

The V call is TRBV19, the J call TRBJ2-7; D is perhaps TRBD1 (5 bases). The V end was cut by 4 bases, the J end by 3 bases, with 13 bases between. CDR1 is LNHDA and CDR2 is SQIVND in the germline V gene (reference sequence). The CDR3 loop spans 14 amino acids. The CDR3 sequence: CASSNQGIHYEQYF. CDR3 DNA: TGTGCCAGTAGTAACCAGGGAATCCACTACGAGCAGTACTTC. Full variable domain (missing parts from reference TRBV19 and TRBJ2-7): DGGITQSPKYLFRKEGQNVTLSCEQNLNHDAMYWYRQDPGQGLRLIYYSQIVNDFQKGDIAEGYSVSREKKESFPLTVTSAQKNPTAFYLCASSNQGIHYEQYFGPGTRLTVT.

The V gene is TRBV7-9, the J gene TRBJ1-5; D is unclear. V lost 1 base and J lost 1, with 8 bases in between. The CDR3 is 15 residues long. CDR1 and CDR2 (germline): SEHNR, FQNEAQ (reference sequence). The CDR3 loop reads CASSLGTASNQPQHF. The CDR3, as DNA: TGTGCCAGCAGCTTAGGGACGGCCAGCAATCAGCCCCAGCATTTT.

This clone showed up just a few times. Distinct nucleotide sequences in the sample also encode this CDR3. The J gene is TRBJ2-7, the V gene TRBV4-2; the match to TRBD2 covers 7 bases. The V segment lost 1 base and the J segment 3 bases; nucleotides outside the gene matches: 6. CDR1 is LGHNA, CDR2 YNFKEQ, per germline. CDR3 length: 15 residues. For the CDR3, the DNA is TGTGCCAGCAGCCAAGGGGCGGGAGAAGGCTACGAGCAGTACTTC. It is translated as CASSQGAGEGYEQYF.

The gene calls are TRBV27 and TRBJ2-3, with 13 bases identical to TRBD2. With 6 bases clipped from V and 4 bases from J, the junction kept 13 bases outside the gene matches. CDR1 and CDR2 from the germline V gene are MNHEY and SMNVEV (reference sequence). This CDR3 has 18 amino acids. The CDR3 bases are TGTGCCAGCAGCTCCGTCACTAGCGGGAGGGCCCCCCCAGATACGCAGTATTTT. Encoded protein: CASSSVTSGRAPPDTQYF.

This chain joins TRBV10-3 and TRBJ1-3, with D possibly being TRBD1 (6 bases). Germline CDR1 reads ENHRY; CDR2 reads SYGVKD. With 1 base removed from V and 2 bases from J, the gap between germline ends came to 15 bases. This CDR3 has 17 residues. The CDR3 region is CAISELPGEVTGNTIYF. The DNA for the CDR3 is TGTGCCATCAGTGAGTTGCCAGGGGAAGTTACTGGAAACACCATATATTTT.